This T cell receptor beta chain was recorded in a study of cytomegalovirus exposure and HLA in healthy donors. Study-wide results and limits: Later work associated fewer than 20,000 TCR beta sequences with HLA alleles at 0.05 false discovery rate.

For this clone: The target antigen is unknown.

A multiplex PCR was run with 60 Vbeta primers and 13 Jbeta primers. TCRdb's table, derived via immunoSEQ multiplex PCR, lists solely in-frame clones and lacks some. The repertoire has 81,000 or so clones, over 70% of them found once; the top ten carry more than 2.5%. Trimming stripped 4 bases from V and 2 bases from J, with 15 bases between. The CDR3 covers 15 residues. Germline V gives CDR1 MGHRA, CDR2 YSYEKL. Material: PBMCs. This receptor was obtained from a man aged 45-60 years in good health and CMV-seropositive. The gene calls are TRBV4-1 and TRBJ2-7; possible D gene TRBD2, 5 bases. DNA of the CDR3: TGCGCCAGCAGCCCAAGAAGCGGACGGACCTACGAGCAGTACTTC. It translates to CASSPRSGRTYEQYF.